This TCR beta chain came from a study of shared clonotypes between healthy human individuals. Trimming removed 4 bases at V and 5 bases at J, with 7 bases between. Germline assignment: CDR1 MNHEY and CDR2 SVGAGI. This CDR3 is built from 12 residues. Clones were read by immunoSEQ multiplex PCR, and TCRdb kept only the in-frame ones, dropping some. The sample shows 2 million to 2.5 million clones, 85% to 95% of them seen only once. The rearrangement links TRBV6-5 to TRBJ2-3; no clear D gene. The TCR was taken from a man younger than 30 in good health. Some clones in this sample may be carry-over from other donors' samples. The specimen sequenced was naive CD4+ T cells from PBMCs. Regarding subset: CD45RA+ positively selected. The CDR3 loop is CASSSNQDTQYF. CDR3 bases: TGTGCCAGCAGTTCCAACCAAGATACGCAGTATTTT.